What follows are 20 T cell receptor beta chains derived from one specimen sequenced in a study of control samples from healthy donors and cancer patients. Sequencing was performed with immunoSEQ multiplex PCR; in TCRdb, only in-frame clones are kept and a portion is missing. The table records 55,000 to 90,000 clones, under 90% of them present only once. Material: blood. These receptors were taken from a middle-aged man in good health.

As DNA, the CDR3 is TGTGCCAGCAGCGGGGGGCGTTTGAACATTCAGTACTTC. Protein product: CASSGGRLNIQYF. J is TRBJ2-4 and V is TRBV4-2; D is perhaps TRBD1 or TRBD2 (6 bases each). Trimming removed 5 bases at V and 7 bases at J, with 12 bases between. Germline V lookup: CDR1 LGHNA, CDR2 YNFKEQ. The CDR3 totals 13 residues.

The CDR3 DNA follows: TGTGCCAGCAGCTATCTTGGGGCAGGGAAGAACGAGCAGTACTTC. Its translation: CASSYLGAGKNEQYF. The chain recombines TRBV11-3 with TRBJ2-7; TRBD1 might be the D (5 bases). Trimming pared 4 bases from V and 5 bases from J, leaving 18 bases between. This CDR3 spans 15 amino acids. Per the germline V gene, CDR1 is SGHNT and CDR2 is YENEEA.

The V call is TRBV4-2, the J call TRBJ2-3; no definite D call. The germline gives CDR1 LGHNA, CDR2 YNFKEQ. The CDR3 runs 15 residues. V shed 3 bases and J shed 2 bases, with 12 bases lying between them. The CDR3 DNA reads TGTGCCAGCAGCCAGAAGGACGAACCCACAGATACGCAGTATTTT. It yields the protein CASSQKDEPTDTQYF.

The V and J genes are TRBV11-3 and TRBJ2-7; D not certain. This CDR3 contains 14 residues. Deletions cut 0 bases from V and 5 bases from J, with 11 bases between. Germline loops: CDR1 SGHNT, CDR2 YENEEA. The CDR3 reads CASSLEPGADEQYF. CDR3 DNA: TGTGCCAGCAGCTTAGAACCGGGTGCCGACGAGCAGTACTTC.

The chain combines TRBV30 with TRBJ2-7; D is perhaps TRBD1 or TRBD2 (5 bases each). Looked up from germline, CDR1 is GTSNPN and CDR2 is SVGIG (reference sequence). Trimming removed 0 bases at V and 0 bases at J, with 12 bases between. CDR3 length: 15 amino acids. The CDR3, as DNA: TGTGCCTGGAGTGTACCCGGGACCATCTCCTACGAGCAGTACTTC. Translation gives CAWSVPGTISYEQYF.

The chain employs TRBV27 and TRBJ2-3; D might be TRBD2 (6 bases). CDR3 length: 13 residues. Germline V gives CDR1 MNHEY, CDR2 SMNVEV (reference sequence). Trimming took 2 bases from V and 8 from J, leaving 11 bases between them. CDR3 loop: CASSLIRGFTQYF. CDR3 in DNA: TGTGCCAGCAGTTTAATCCGGGGGTTTACGCAGTATTTT.

The CDR3 is CAGQMDGSYGYTF. The CDR3 DNA reads as TGTGCCGGACAGATGGACGGGTCCTATGGCTACACCTTC. The V call is TRBV6-5, the J call TRBJ1-2; D is possibly TRBD1 (6 bases). V was cut by 11 bases and J by 4 bases, with 17 bases left in between. The V gene's germline CDR1 is MNHEY and CDR2 SVGAGI. The CDR3 loop spans 13 amino acids.

The chain recombines TRBV9 with TRBJ2-5, with 9 bases lining up with TRBD1. Germline V gene data show CDR1 as SGDLS and CDR2 as YYNGEE. The V segment lost 2 bases and the J segment 5 bases; nucleotides outside the gene matches: 7. The length of the CDR3 is 15 residues. The CDR3 spells CASSVDRGLMETQYF. The CDR3 nucleotides are TGTGCCAGCAGCGTGGACAGGGGCCTAATGGAGACCCAGTACTTC.

This clone was detected only once. This chain connects TRBV9 to TRBJ1-4; the D is unclear. Trimming stripped 0 bases from V and 8 bases from J, with 8 bases between. The germline CDR1 and CDR2 sequences are SGDLS and YYNGEE. The CDR3 sequence is 13 residues long. The CDR3 DNA follows: TGTGCCAGCAGCGTAGTACCCGGGGAAAAACTGTTTTTT. Translated: CASSVVPGEKLFF.

The chain links TRBV25-1 to TRBJ1-4; TRBD1 matches 10 bases. The CDR3 loop spans 16 amino acids. Germline V CDR1 and CDR2: MGHDK, SYGVNS. The V and J ends lost 6 bases and 8 bases, in that order; junction bases with no gene match: 12. CDR3: CASSPRGTGAGEKLFF. The DNA for the CDR3 is TGTGCCAGCAGCCCCCGAGGGACAGGGGCAGGGGAAAAACTGTTTTTT.

The chain combines TRBV27 with TRBJ1-6; 7 bases line up with TRBD1. The length of the CDR3 is 14 residues. The trim removed 7 bases at V and 5 bases at J, leaving 5 bases unmatched. Germline CDR1 MNHEY, CDR2 SMNVEV (reference sequence). The CDR3 DNA sequence: TGTGCCAGCAAGGGTGGGACAGATAATTCACCCCTCCACTTT. It specifies CASKGGTDNSPLHF.

This clone was observed once. The chain recombines TRBV2 with TRBJ1-2; D is uncertain. The V gene's germline CDR1 is SNHLY and CDR2 FYNNEI. The V and J ends lost 3 bases and 8 bases respectively, with 13 bases between them. The CDR3 covers 13 residues. This CDR3 is CASSDTSDPGYTF. The CDR3, as DNA: TGTGCCAGCAGTGACACCAGCGATCCGGGCTACACCTTC.

The CDR3: CASSETGQETQYF. Written as DNA, the CDR3 is TGTGCCAGCAGTGAAACGGGTCAAGAGACCCAGTACTTC. This chain links TRBV6-1 with TRBJ2-5; D unclear. The CDR3 has 13 residues. The V and J ends lost 2 bases and 2 bases respectively, with 6 bases between them. The V gene's germline CDR1 is MNHNS and CDR2 SASEGT.

This chain uses TRBV3-1 (or the pseudogene TRBV3-2) with TRBJ1-1; 7 bases align to TRBD1. The germline V gene encodes CDR1 LGHDT and CDR2 YNNKEL (reference sequence). The CDR3 is made up of 15 amino acids. V lost 3 bases, J lost 5 bases, and 9 bases stayed unmatched. Here the CDR3 DNA reads TGTGCCAGCAGCCAGGCCCAGGGGGGAAGTACTGAAGCTTTCTTT. This gives the protein CASSQAQGGSTEAFF.

J is TRBJ1-2 and V is TRBV18, with TRBD1 identical over 8 bases. V dropped 4 bases and J dropped 6; count of bases not matched to a gene: 10. This CDR3 is built from 15 residues. Per the germline V gene, CDR1 is KGHSH and CDR2 is LQKENI. The CDR3 DNA reads as TGTGCCAGCTCACTACAGGGGGTATTGTCCGATGGCTACACCTTC. It is translated as CASSLQGVLSDGYTF.

This clone is judged medium-sized. This chain connects TRBV24-1 to TRBJ2-1; 10 bases agree with TRBD2. CDR3 size: 15 residues. V was pared by 4 bases and J by 5 bases, with 4 bases of the junction left unmatched. Germline V gene data show CDR1 as KGHDR and CDR2 as SFDVKD. The CDR3 region is CATSETSGVNNEQFF. The CDR3 DNA reads TGTGCCACCAGTGAAACTAGCGGGGTGAACAATGAGCAGTTCTTC.

The chain employs TRBV6-2 or TRBV6-3 and TRBJ2-1; 7 bases match TRBD1. CDR1 is MNHEY, CDR2 SVGEGT, per germline. CDR3 length: 14 amino acids. Trimming at V came to 4 bases and at J to 7 bases, leaving 7 bases not matched to a gene. The CDR3 nucleotides read TGTGCCAGCAGTTGGACAGGAATAATTAATGAGCAGTTCTTC. This sequence encodes CASSWTGIINEQFF.

The genes are TRBV4-1 and TRBJ2-7, with D unresolved. Germline V lookup: CDR1 MGHRA, CDR2 YSYEKL. This CDR3 has 16 residues. V was pared by 1 base and J by 2 bases, with 15 bases between. The CDR3 coding sequence is TGCGCCAGCAGCCAAGGACCGGGCTTGAGGACCTACGAGCAGTACTTC. It is translated as CASSQGPGLRTYEQYF.

This clone was picked up one time. The chain uses TRBV5-1 and TRBJ2-3; 8 nucleotides line up with TRBD1. Germline-derived CDR1 and CDR2 are SGHRS and YFSETQ. The junction had 3 bases not matched to a gene; V was cut back by 8 bases and J by 1 base. This CDR3 is 13 amino acids long. CDR3 residues: CASRTGRTDTQYF. The CDR3 bases are TGCGCCAGTAGGACAGGGCGCACAGATACGCAGTATTTT.

The V call is TRBV6-1, the J call TRBJ2-5, with 10 bases identical to TRBD2. There are 15 residues in the CDR3. Germline CDR1 is MNHNS and CDR2 is SASEGT. With 3 bases clipped from V and 2 bases from J, the junction kept 3 bases outside the gene matches. Written as DNA, the CDR3 is TGTGCCAGCAGTGATAGCGGGGGGACTCAAGAGACCCAGTACTTC. This encodes CASSDSGGTQETQYF.